This T cell receptor beta chain originates from a study of T-cell reconstitution after alpha-beta-depleted transplantation in children. Notes on the study in general: T-cell counts and diversity were attributed mostly to newly produced T cells one year after transplant. It was surviving recipient T cells and thymic progenitors that gave some patients high TCRbeta diversity at day 60.

Researchers prepared the TCRbeta library using unique molecular identifiers, the study reports. TCRdb re-derived calls from the PCR reads in MiXCR, one entry per CDR3 protein. The sample has tens of thousands of distinct CDR3 sequences; roughly a sixth are singletons. This clonotype has at least ten counts. Its antigen remains unidentified. There are 12 residues in the CDR3. Trimming shortened V by 4 bases and J by 8 bases, and 11 bases separated the two germline ends. Germline V gives CDR1 SNHLY, CDR2 FYNNEI. This receptor was identified in a male patient under 10 years old who had a stem cell transplant for acute lymphoblastic leukemia, so the T cells may come from the graft donor. The source material was PBMCs, mostly from graft donor cells, sampled 60 days after TCRalphabeta/CD19-depleted stem cell transplant. The chain is built from TRBV2 and TRBJ1-1; the D is unclear. CDR3 sequence: CASSVAAGEAFF. The CDR3 bases are TGTGCCAGCAGTGTGGCGGCAGGCGAAGCTTTCTTT.